This section outlines one TCR beta chain sequence together with its context. Its target antigen remains unknown. No qualities accompany the bases; no much larger clone lies one base away. The data are from a study of T cell changes during pregnancy in multiple sclerosis (dated by TCRdb to about 2019). Describing the broader study: The study looked at changes in the T cell repertoire across pregnancy in women with multiple sclerosis.

Spanning cysteine to phenylalanine, the CDR3 consists of 14 amino acids. This entry keeps only the CDR3 DNA: 42 bases, framed from base 1. The germline V gene gives CDR1 as SGHRS and CDR2 as YFSETQ. V is cut back by 2 bases and J by 3 bases, with 4 bases in the junction unmatched. The receptor library was made with the immunoSEQ multiplex PCR assay. In TCRdb, the immuneACCESS table is reduced to in-frame sequences with V and J assigned. These tables do not hold every clone; where another copy was compared, an unresolved V gene accounts for under half, and the others remain unexplained. The sample includes some 85,000 clones, with 80% to 95% observed a single time. Of the sample, approximately 0.79% is held by the ten largest clones.

The sequence links TRBV5-1 to TRBJ2-7, with 8 bases aligning to TRBD2. This receptor was obtained from a female donor in good health, enrolled as a control in a pregnancy study. Sequences were derived from peripheral blood, sampled in the second trimester of pregnancy. The encoded CDR3 is CASSFSGGGYEQYF. The base sequence is TGCGCCAGCAGCTTCTCCGGGGGGGGCTACGAGCAGTACTTC.